This entry is about one T cell receptor (beta chain). Other DNA sequences in the same sample also yield this CDR3. Germline V gene lookup returns CDR1 SGDLS and CDR2 YYNGEE. V lost 0 bases and J lost 4, with 10 bases in between. CDR3 length equals 14 residues. The data were taken from a study of shared clonotypes between healthy human individuals. About the study: Three plates each covered CD4 naive and memory; CD8 naive two, CD8 memory one.

TCRdb keeps only in-frame clones here, not all; method: immunoSEQ multiplex PCR. Of over 95,000 clones in the sample, around 66% were seen once. The receptor was derived from a woman in her thirties in good health. Sequenced: memory CD8+ T cells sorted from blood. Noted subset: CD45RO+ cells pooled with CCR7-negative TemRA cells. The chain recombines TRBV9 with TRBJ2-5; D is ambiguous. The CDR3 loop is CASSVGGSGETQYF. The CDR3 DNA is TGTGCCAGCAGCGTAGGCGGTTCCGGAGAGACCCAGTACTTC.